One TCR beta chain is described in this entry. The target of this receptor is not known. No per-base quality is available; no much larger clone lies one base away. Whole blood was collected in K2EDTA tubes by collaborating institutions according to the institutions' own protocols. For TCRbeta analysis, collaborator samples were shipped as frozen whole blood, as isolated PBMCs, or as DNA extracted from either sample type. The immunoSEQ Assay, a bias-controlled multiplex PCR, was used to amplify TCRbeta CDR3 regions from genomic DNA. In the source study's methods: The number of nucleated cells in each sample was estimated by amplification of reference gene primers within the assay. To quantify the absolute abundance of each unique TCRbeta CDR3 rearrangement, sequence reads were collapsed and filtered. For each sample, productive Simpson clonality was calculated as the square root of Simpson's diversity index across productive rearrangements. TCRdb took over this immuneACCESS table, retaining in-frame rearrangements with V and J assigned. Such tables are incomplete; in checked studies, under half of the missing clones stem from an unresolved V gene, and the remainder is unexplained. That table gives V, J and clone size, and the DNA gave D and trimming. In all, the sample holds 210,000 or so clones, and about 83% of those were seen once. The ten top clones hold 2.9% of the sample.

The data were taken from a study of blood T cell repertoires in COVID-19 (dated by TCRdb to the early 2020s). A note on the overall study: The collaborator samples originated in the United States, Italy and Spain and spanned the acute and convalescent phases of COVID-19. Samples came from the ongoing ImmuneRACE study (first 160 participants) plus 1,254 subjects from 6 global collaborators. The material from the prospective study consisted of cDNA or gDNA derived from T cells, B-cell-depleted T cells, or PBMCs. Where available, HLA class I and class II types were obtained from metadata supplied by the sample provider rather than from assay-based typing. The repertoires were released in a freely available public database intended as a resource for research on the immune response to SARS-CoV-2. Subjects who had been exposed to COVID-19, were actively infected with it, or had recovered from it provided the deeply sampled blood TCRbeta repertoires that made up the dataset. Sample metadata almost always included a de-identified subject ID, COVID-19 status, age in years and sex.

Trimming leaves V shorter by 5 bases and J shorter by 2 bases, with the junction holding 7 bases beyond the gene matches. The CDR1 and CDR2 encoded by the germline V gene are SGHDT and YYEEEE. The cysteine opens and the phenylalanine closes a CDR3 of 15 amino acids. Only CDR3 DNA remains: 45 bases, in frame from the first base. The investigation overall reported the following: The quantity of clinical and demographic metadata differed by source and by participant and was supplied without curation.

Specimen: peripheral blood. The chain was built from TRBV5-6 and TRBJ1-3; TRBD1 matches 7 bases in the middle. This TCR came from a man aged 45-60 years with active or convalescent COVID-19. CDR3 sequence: CASRLGGLAGNTIYF. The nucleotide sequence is TGTGCCAGCAGGCTAGGGGGCTTGGCTGGAAACACCATATATTTT.